The 21 T cell receptor beta chains below all came from one sample that was sequenced in a study of B cell selection in AIRE deficiency. Clones were read by immunoSEQ multiplex PCR, and TCRdb kept only the in-frame ones, dropping some. The table shows about 21,000 clones, with 97% occurring only once. The sorted conventional CD4 T cells were gated as CD4+CD127+. The sequencing sample was made of conventional CD4+ T cells sorted from PBMCs. The receptors stem from a human donor with AIRE deficiency.

The chain links TRBV4-1 to TRBJ1-2; no definite D call. Germline V CDR1 and CDR2: MGHRA, YSYEKL. The CDR3 has 14 residues. Trimming took 0 bases from V and 4 from J, leaving 9 bases between them. CDR3 loop: CASSQERTVYGYTF. The CDR3 DNA follows: TGCGCCAGCAGCCAAGAGCGTACAGTCTATGGCTACACCTTC.

V and J are TRBV27 and TRBJ2-7; 7 bases match TRBD1. Germline assignment: CDR1 MNHEY and CDR2 SMNVEV (reference sequence). V shed 5 bases and J 3 bases; nucleotides not matched to a gene: 7. The CDR3 length is 14 residues. The CDR3 DNA is TGTGCCAGCAGTCCGACAGGGTTTATCTACGAGCAGTACTTC. This translates into CASSPTGFIYEQYF.

J is TRBJ2-3 and V is TRBV7-9; no clear D. The CDR3 runs to 15 residues. The ends were cut back, 0 bases at V and 1 base at J, with 8 bases in the middle. Germline V lookup: CDR1 SEHNR, CDR2 FQNEAQ (reference sequence). The DNA for the CDR3 is TGTGCCAGCAGCTTAGCCGGCAGCCGCACAGATACGCAGTATTTT. As protein: CASSLAGSRTDTQYF.

V usage is TRBV2 and J usage is TRBJ2-5; a possible D gene is TRBD2 (6 bases). The end of the DNA aligns better with TRBJ2-7, so the J call may be wrong. CDR1 SNHLY and CDR2 FYNNEI come from the germline V gene. CDR3 size: 15 residues. The CDR3 region is CASKRRWGLDYEQYF. In DNA, the CDR3 is TGTGCCAGCAAAAGAAGGTGGGGACTGGACTACGAGCAGTACTTC.

The rearrangement links TRBV7-9 to TRBJ2-7; 7 nucleotides match TRBD2. The trim removed 5 bases at V and 5 bases at J, leaving 3 bases unmatched. Germline CDR1 is SEHNR and CDR2 is FQNEAQ (reference sequence). The CDR3 has 12 amino acids. The CDR3 sequence: CASSQGLHEQYF. In DNA form, the CDR3 reads TGTGCCAGCAGCCAGGGACTACACGAGCAGTACTTC.

The V call is TRBV6-1, the J call TRBJ1-2; D gene uncertain. Trimming stripped 2 bases from V and 6 bases from J, with 13 bases between. Looked up from germline, CDR1 is MNHNS and CDR2 is SASEGT. The CDR3 extends over 14 amino acids. The CDR3 sequence is CASSENGGFDGYTF. In DNA, the CDR3 is TGTGCCAGCAGTGAAAACGGAGGGTTCGATGGCTACACCTTC.

The CDR3 loop is CASSLVDVNTEAFF. The CDR3 DNA reads TGTGCCAGCAGCTTGGTAGACGTGAACACTGAAGCTTTCTTT. The gene calls are TRBV5-4 and TRBJ1-1; no clear D gene. Germline V gene sequence: CDR1 SGHNT, CDR2 YYREEE (reference sequence). V was clipped by 0 bases and J by 0 bases, with 6 bases between them. The CDR3 length is 14 residues.

The chain employs TRBV6-5 and TRBJ2-1; D unclear. Germline values: CDR1 MNHEY, CDR2 SVGAGI. This CDR3 is 13 amino acids long. The V end lost 4 bases, the J end lost 6 bases, and 10 bases lay between the germline ends. CDR3 sequence: CASSFKFGNEQFF. CDR3 DNA: TGTGCCAGCAGTTTCAAGTTTGGCAATGAGCAGTTCTTC.

The genes are TRBV7-2 and TRBJ2-7; D gene unclear. The germline V gene has CDR1 SGHTA and CDR2 FQGNSA. Between the trimmed V and J ends, which lost 5 bases and 6 bases, there was a span of 11 bases. CDR3 size: 12 residues. This CDR3 is CASSPYLGEQYF. CDR3 nucleotide sequence: TGTGCCAGCAGCCCCTACTTAGGCGAGCAGTACTTC.

This chain uses TRBV11-2 with TRBJ2-7; 9 nucleotides match TRBD2. The CDR3 has 16 residues. V lost 4 bases and J lost 3; bases outside the gene matches: 10. Germline-derived CDR1 and CDR2 are SGHAT and FQNNGV. Here the CDR3 DNA reads TGTGCCAGCAGCTGGTCCGGGACTAGCTCTGGCTACGAGCAGTACTTC. It is translated as CASSWSGTSSGYEQYF.

This CDR3 reads CASSLDGNEKLFF. CDR3 DNA: TGTGCCAGCAGCCTAGACGGAAATGAAAAACTGTTTTTT. The J gene is TRBJ1-4, the V gene TRBV7-9, with D unclear. The V and J ends lost 5 bases and 5 bases respectively, with 9 bases between them. Germline loops: CDR1 SEHNR, CDR2 FQNEAQ (reference sequence). CDR3 length equals 13 residues.

The chain combines TRBV15 with TRBJ2-5, with a possible D match to TRBD1 (6 bases). V was clipped by 3 bases and J by 5 bases, with 16 bases between them. CDR1 is LNHNV and CDR2 is YYDKDF in the germline V gene (reference sequence). The CDR3 consists of 15 residues. The CDR3 region has the DNA TGTGCCACCAGCAGCTATTACAGGGCTGGGGAGACCCAGTACTTC. As protein: CATSSYYRAGETQYF. Supplemented by reference TRBV15 and TRBJ2-5, the full variable domain reads DAMVIQNPRYQVTQFGKPVTLSCSQTLNHNVMYWYQQKSSQAPKLLFHYYDKDFNNEADTPDNFQSRRPNTSFCFLDIRSPGLGDTAMYLCATSSYYRAGETQYFGPGTRLLVL.

The CDR3 protein is CASSLISGRTEAFF. In DNA form, the CDR3 reads TGTGCCAGCAGTTTGATCTCAGGGCGCACTGAAGCTTTCTTT. The V and J genes are TRBV28 and TRBJ1-1, with D perhaps TRBD1 (5 bases). Looked up from germline, CDR1 is MDHEN and CDR2 is SYDVKM. Trimming shortened V by 3 bases and J by 4 bases, and 12 bases separated the two germline ends. This CDR3 is built from 14 residues.

This clone was recorded once. This chain joins TRBV19 and TRBJ2-3; TRBD2 is a possible D gene (6 bases). Germline V gene data show CDR1 as LNHDA and CDR2 as SQIVND (reference sequence). The CDR3 runs 14 residues. With 3 bases removed from V and 6 bases from J, the gap between germline ends came to 13 bases. Here the CDR3 reads CASSISASVDTQYF. The CDR3 DNA is TGTGCCAGTAGTATCTCCGCTAGCGTCGATACGCAGTATTTT.

The V and J genes are TRBV2 and TRBJ2-7, with 8 bases that match TRBD2. The CDR3 covers 13 residues. The germline V gene encodes CDR1 SNHLY and CDR2 FYNNEI. V shed 11 bases, J shed 4 bases, and the junction held 10 bases outside the gene matches. The CDR3 nucleotides read TGTGCCCTCTCCCGGGGGGGAGGGTACGAGCAGTACTTC. Protein product: CALSRGGGYEQYF. The full variable domain, completed using reference TRBV2 and TRBJ2-7, is EPEVTQTPSHQVTQMGQEVILRCVPISNHLYFYWYRQILGQKVEFLVSFYNNEISEKSEIFDDQFSVERPDGSNFTLKIRSTKLEDSAMYFCALSRGGGYEQYFGPGTRLTVT.

This chain links TRBV28 with TRBJ2-3; D is unresolved. Trimming removed 5 bases at V and 6 bases at J, with 15 bases between. Germline CDR1 is MDHEN and CDR2 is SYDVKM. The CDR3 loop spans 14 amino acids. CDR3 DNA sequence: TGTGCCAGCAGTACGACCGTTAGGCGGGATACGCAGTATTTT. It yields the protein CASSTTVRRDTQYF.

The chain combines TRBV15 with TRBJ2-2; no clear D gene. V was clipped by 1 base and J by 5 bases, with 8 bases between them. This CDR3 has 14 amino acids. Germline lookup yields CDR1 LNHNV and CDR2 YYDKDF (reference sequence). As DNA, the CDR3 is TGTGCCACCAGCAGAGCCCTTAAAACCGGGGAGCTGTTTTTT. Translation gives CATSRALKTGELFF.

The V call is TRBV30, the J call TRBJ1-4; D is perhaps TRBD1 (5 bases). Germline CDR1 reads GTSNPN; CDR2 reads SVGIG (reference sequence). The length of the CDR3 is 14 residues. The V gene lost 4 bases and the J gene lost 0 bases, with 9 bases spanning the gap. CDR3 nucleotides: TGTGCCTGGATCAAGGGGTCAACTAATGAAAAACTGTTTTTT. This encodes CAWIKGSTNEKLFF.

The chain has TRBV11-1 and TRBJ2-7, with D unresolved. Per the germline V gene, CDR1 is SGHAT and CDR2 is FQDESV (reference sequence). This CDR3 region has 16 residues. V dropped 4 bases and J dropped 2 bases, with 18 bases sitting between them. CDR3 loop: CASSSVGNAYTYEQYF. In DNA form, the CDR3 reads TGTGCCAGCAGCTCGGTTGGCAACGCTTATACCTACGAGCAGTACTTC.

This clone was recorded only once. Different DNA sequences within this sample yield the same CDR3. The chain combines TRBV7-2 with TRBJ2-1, with a weak D call TRBD2 (6 bases). The CDR3 runs to 17 residues. Trimming stripped 5 bases from V and 9 bases from J, with 26 bases between. From germline, CDR1 is SGHTA and CDR2 FQGNSA. The CDR3 sequence is CASSPWPHREWSLEQFF. CDR3 DNA: TGTGCCAGCAGCCCTTGGCCGCACCGGGAGTGGTCTCTTGAGCAGTTCTTC.

This clone was picked up one time. V gene TRBV6-6 combines with J gene TRBJ2-1; 7 bases match TRBD2. The CDR3 length is 15 residues. Per the germline V gene, CDR1 is MNHNY and CDR2 is SVGAGI (reference sequence). Germline trimming cut 6 bases from V and 7 bases from J; bases unmatched to any gene: 12. This chain's CDR3 is CASRFTSAPTNEQFF. The DNA of the CDR3 is TGTGCCAGCAGGTTTACTAGCGCTCCGACTAATGAGCAGTTCTTC.